The 31 T cell receptor beta chains given below trace back to one sample, sequenced in a study of T cell responses to AZD1222 COVID-19 vaccine. Clones were read by immunoSEQ multiplex PCR, and TCRdb kept only the in-frame ones, dropping some. This table has 130,000 to 150,000 clones, 75% to 95% appearing once. The material sequenced was peripheral blood, taken on day 0 of MenACWY control vaccination. Receptors were obtained from an adult in good health.

The gene calls are TRBV13 and TRBJ2-1, with TRBD2 matching 10 bases. Trimming at V came to 5 bases and at J to 7 bases, leaving 11 bases not matched to a gene. Germline V gives CDR1 PRHDT, CDR2 FYEKMQ (reference sequence). The CDR3 has 16 amino acids. Here the CDR3 DNA reads TGTGCCAGCAGCCTACTAGCGGGACCCGGGAGTAATGAGCAGTTCTTC. Translation gives CASSLLAGPGSNEQFF. Filled out from reference TRBV13 and TRBJ2-1, the complete variable domain reads AAGVIQSPRHLIKEKRETATLKCYPIPRHDTVYWYQQGPGQDPQFLISFYEKMQSDKGSIPDRFSAQQFSDYHSELNMSSLELGDSALYFCASSLLAGPGSNEQFFGPGTRLTVL.

The CDR3 region has the DNA TGTGCCAGCAGCTTAGCGAATACTGGGGCATCCTATGGCTACACCTTC. It is translated as CASSLANTGASYGYTF. The chain employs TRBV7-2 and TRBJ1-2; tentatively, D is TRBD1 (5 bases). Trimming removed 0 bases at V and 4 bases at J, with 15 bases between. The CDR3 spans 16 residues. The germline V gene encodes CDR1 SGHTA and CDR2 FQGNSA.

The chain employs TRBV5-1 and TRBJ2-5, with a weak D call TRBD2 (6 bases). Germline-derived CDR1 and CDR2 are SGHRS and YFSETQ. V shed 2 bases and J shed 5 bases, with 16 bases lying between them. CDR3 length: 15 residues. DNA for the CDR3: TGCGCCAGCAGCTTAGGGACTCAATCTCGGGAGACCCAGTACTTC. Amino acids: CASSLGTQSRETQYF. The variable domain in full, with the rest retrieved from reference TRBV5-1 and TRBJ2-5, is KAGVTQTPRYLIKTRGQQVTLSCSPISGHRSVSWYQQTPGQGLQFLFEYFSETQRNKGNFPGRFSGRQFSNSRSEMNVSTLELGDSALYLCASSLGTQSRETQYFGPGTRLLVL.

The gene calls are TRBV29-1 and TRBJ1-1; D unresolved. The V gene's germline CDR1 is SQVTM and CDR2 ANQGSEA. The CDR3 contains 13 residues. Trimming removed 4 bases at V and 0 bases at J, with 9 bases between. In DNA, the CDR3 is TGCAGCGTTGCGCGGGTCCTGAACACTGAAGCTTTCTTT. Its protein product is CSVARVLNTEAFF.

The V call is TRBV5-1, the J call TRBJ2-7; a possible D gene is TRBD1 (5 bases). The V end was cut by 2 bases, the J end by 6 bases, with 15 bases between. Germline CDR1 SGHRS, CDR2 YFSETQ. This CDR3 comprises 14 residues. The CDR3 sequence: CASSLPHPGIEQYF. CDR3 nucleotide sequence: TGCGCCAGCAGCTTACCCCATCCAGGGATCGAGCAGTACTTC.

The chain links TRBV19 to TRBJ1-1; D may be TRBD1 (6 bases). Trimming took off 7 bases at V and 3 bases at J, with 24 bases between the two ends. The CDR3 totals 17 residues. In germline, CDR1 is LNHDA, CDR2 SQIVND (reference sequence). The CDR3 loop is CASKHTGGAKIHTEAFF. CDR3 nucleotide sequence: TGTGCCAGTAAACATACGGGGGGCGCGAAAATTCACACTGAAGCTTTCTTT. The whole variable domain, remainder taken from reference TRBV19 and TRBJ1-1, is DGGITQSPKYLFRKEGQNVTLSCEQNLNHDAMYWYRQDPGQGLRLIYYSQIVNDFQKGDIAEGYSVSREKKESFPLTVTSAQKNPTAFYLCASKHTGGAKIHTEAFFGQGTRLTVV.

This chain links TRBV28 with TRBJ2-7; TRBD2 is a possible D gene (6 bases). The CDR3 has 12 amino acids. The germline gives CDR1 MDHEN, CDR2 SYDVKM. Trimming removed 7 bases at V and 6 bases at J, with 13 bases between. The DNA for the CDR3 is TGTGCCAGCAACCAAGGGAGGACCGAGCAGTACTTC. Its protein is CASNQGRTEQYF.

The CDR3 loop reads CATRKTGETGELFF. For the CDR3, the DNA is TGTGCCACCAGGAAGACAGGGGAGACCGGGGAGCTGTTTTTT. The chain has TRBV24-1 and TRBJ2-2, with 8 bases fitting TRBD1. Unmatched junction bases numbered 5, after V lost 7 bases and J lost 5 bases. Looked up from germline, CDR1 is KGHDR and CDR2 is SFDVKD. The CDR3 loop spans 14 amino acids.

This sequence joins TRBV24-1 and TRBJ2-1, with TRBD1 matching over 9 bases. Germline lookup yields CDR1 KGHDR and CDR2 SFDVKD. The CDR3 runs to 15 residues. V gave up 9 bases and J gave up 6 bases; unmatched junction bases: 11. CDR3 region: CATGGRTGAINEQFF. As DNA, the CDR3 is TGTGCCACCGGGGGGAGGACAGGGGCGATCAATGAGCAGTTCTTC.

The J gene is TRBJ1-5, the V gene TRBV27, with a weak D call TRBD1 (5 bases). The V and J ends lost 5 bases and 4 bases respectively, with 9 bases between them. Germline lookup yields CDR1 MNHEY and CDR2 SMNVEV (reference sequence). This CDR3 comprises 13 residues. This chain's CDR3 is CASSRGRNQPQHF. Here the CDR3 DNA reads TGTGCCAGCAGTAGGGGACGGAATCAGCCCCAGCATTTT.

The genes are TRBV5-1 and TRBJ1-3, with unresolved D. The CDR3 has 15 amino acids. The germline V and J ends were trimmed by 2 bases and 2 bases, with 11 bases remaining between them. CDR1 and CDR2 (germline): SGHRS, YFSETQ. CDR3 DNA sequence: TGCGCCAGCAGCTTCACCATGGGGACTGGAAACACCATATATTTT. Amino acids: CASSFTMGTGNTIYF.

The rearrangement joins TRBV4-2 to TRBJ2-2; D not certain. The CDR3 covers 13 residues. V was cut by 0 bases and J by 6 bases, with 5 bases left in between. Germline CDR1 is LGHNA and CDR2 is YNFKEQ. CDR3 sequence (DNA): TGTGCCAGCAGCCAAGATCGATCCGGGGAGCTGTTTTTT. Residues: CASSQDRSGELFF.

V usage is TRBV20-1 and J usage is TRBJ2-1, with no clear D. The germline CDR1 and CDR2 sequences are DFQATT and SNEGSKA (reference sequence). Trimming shortened V by 4 bases and J by 7 bases, and 8 bases separated the two germline ends. The CDR3 consists of 11 residues. CDR3 nucleotides: TGCAGTGCTATCACTGGTAATGAGCAGTTCTTC. It translates to CSAITGNEQFF.

The chain links TRBV30 to TRBJ2-7; TRBD1 aligns across 11 bases. CDR1 GTSNPN and CDR2 SVGIG come from the germline V gene (reference sequence). The V segment lost 2 bases and the J segment 2 bases; nucleotides outside the gene matches: 5. The CDR3 totals 15 residues. CDR3 sequence (DNA): TGTGCCTGGAGTACAGGACAGGGGGCCCCCTACGAGCAGTACTTC. This codes for CAWSTGQGAPYEQYF.

This clone occurred a few times. This chain uses TRBV9 with TRBJ1-4; TRBD1 aligns across 9 bases. Germline V gene lookup returns CDR1 SGDLS and CDR2 YYNGEE. The V segment lost 3 bases and the J segment 7 bases; nucleotides outside the gene matches: 7. This CDR3 has 15 amino acids. CDR3 loop: CASSASGTGSEKLFF. The CDR3 DNA sequence: TGTGCCAGCAGCGCCTCCGGGACAGGGTCTGAAAAACTGTTTTTT.

To note about this clone: The same CDR3 is also encoded by other DNA sequences in this sample. The rearrangement links TRBV27 to TRBJ1-5; D is undetermined. The CDR3 extends over 13 amino acids. Germline V lookup: CDR1 MNHEY, CDR2 SMNVEV (reference sequence). Trimming stripped 5 bases from V and 1 base from J, with 6 bases between. The CDR3 coding sequence is TGTGCCAGCAGTCCGGGGAGCAATCAGCCCCAGCATTTT. This codes for CASSPGSNQPQHF.

This rearrangement joins TRBV25-1 to TRBJ1-6; D is unresolved. The length of the CDR3 is 13 residues. CDR1 is MGHDK, CDR2 SYGVNS, per germline. Between the trimmed V and J ends, which lost 3 bases and 1 base, there was a span of 1 base. CDR3 sequence: CASSESYNSPLHF. The CDR3 DNA sequence: TGTGCCAGCAGTGAGTCCTATAATTCACCCCTCCACTTT.

CDR3 coding DNA: TGTGCCAGTAGTACCGGAGACACCATATATTTT. This sequence encodes CASSTGDTIYF. This chain uses TRBV19 with TRBJ1-3; D unclear. V was pared by 4 bases and J by 8 bases, with 6 bases between. Germline assignment: CDR1 LNHDA and CDR2 SQIVND (reference sequence). The CDR3 sequence is 11 residues long.

The J gene is TRBJ2-6, the V gene TRBV28; possibly TRBD1 for D (6 bases). V lost 6 bases and J lost 1, with 10 bases in between. Germline lookup yields CDR1 MDHEN and CDR2 SYDVKM. The CDR3 sequence is 15 residues long. The CDR3: CASRTQGSGANVLTF. In DNA form, the CDR3 reads TGTGCCAGCAGGACACAGGGTTCTGGGGCCAACGTCCTGACTTTC.

The chain carries TRBV6-5 and TRBJ1-1; TRBD1 matches at 9 bases. Losses at the gene ends were 7 bases for V and 1 base for J; bases not matched to a gene: 4. CDR3 length equals 14 residues. Germline loops: CDR1 MNHEY, CDR2 SVGAGI. CDR3 residues: CASNGQGPNTEAFF. CDR3 sequence (DNA): TGTGCCAGCAACGGACAGGGGCCGAACACTGAAGCTTTCTTT.

The V call is TRBV2, the J call TRBJ2-3; no clear D. Germline loops: CDR1 SNHLY, CDR2 FYNNEI. CDR3 length: 9 residues. V shed 8 bases and J shed 9 bases, with 6 bases lying between them. The CDR3 reads CASGGTQYF. CDR3 nucleotide sequence: TGTGCCAGCGGCGGAACGCAGTATTTT.

The chain carries TRBV10-3 and TRBJ2-7; 7 nucleotides align to TRBD2. This CDR3 has 14 residues. With 3 bases clipped from V and 0 bases from J, the junction kept 2 bases outside the gene matches. Germline lookup yields CDR1 ENHRY and CDR2 SYGVKD. CDR3 in DNA: TGTGCCATCAGTGACGGGAGGAGCTCCTACGAGCAGTACTTC. The encoded protein is CAISDGRSSYEQYF.

This chain links TRBV29-1 with TRBJ1-2; 7 nucleotides align to TRBD1. CDR3 length equals 12 residues. Germline CDR1 reads SQVTM; CDR2 reads ANQGSEA. With 6 bases clipped from V and 7 bases from J, the junction kept 8 bases outside the gene matches. In DNA, the CDR3 is TGCAGCGTCCTGACAGGGCCAGCTGGCTACACCTTC. This encodes CSVLTGPAGYTF. Together with reference TRBV29-1 and TRBJ1-2, the CDR3 gives the full variable domain: SAVISQKPSRDICQRGTSLTIQCQVDSQVTMMFWYRQQPGQSLTLIATANQGSEATYESGFVIDKFPISRPNLTFSTLTVSNMSPEDSSIYLCSVLTGPAGYTFGSGTRLTVV.

This sequence joins TRBV30 and TRBJ2-2, with no clear D. The V gene lost 0 bases and the J gene lost 2 bases, with 7 bases spanning the gap. The CDR3 sequence is 14 residues long. Germline loops: CDR1 GTSNPN, CDR2 SVGIG (reference sequence). In DNA form, the CDR3 reads TGTGCCTGGAGTGTACTGTCAAACACCGGGGAGCTGTTTTTT. Amino acids: CAWSVLSNTGELFF.

This chain uses TRBV19 with TRBJ2-1; no definite D call. Germline V gene data show CDR1 as LNHDA and CDR2 as SQIVND (reference sequence). V was pared by 4 bases and J by 2 bases, with 0 bases between. This CDR3 is built from 11 residues. In DNA form, the CDR3 reads TGTGCCAGTAGTACCTACAATGAGCAGTTCTTC. Translation: CASSTYNEQFF.

The chain has TRBV19 and TRBJ1-5; a possible D gene is TRBD1 (5 bases). CDR1 is LNHDA and CDR2 is SQIVND in the germline V gene (reference sequence). This CDR3 is 15 amino acids long. Trimming took 6 bases from V and 3 from J, leaving 15 bases between them. The CDR3 loop is CASRPEGTFNQPQHF. CDR3 sequence (DNA): TGTGCCAGTAGACCGGAGGGGACCTTCAATCAGCCCCAGCATTTT.

The chain combines TRBV7-2 with TRBJ1-2; D perhaps matches TRBD1 (5 bases). V gave up 0 bases and J gave up 4 bases, with 9 bases separating them. The CDR3 loop spans 14 amino acids. Germline V gene data show CDR1 as SGHTA and CDR2 as FQGNSA. The CDR3, as DNA: TGTGCCAGCAGCTTAGCCAGGGCCTCCTATGGCTACACCTTC. Its protein product is CASSLARASYGYTF.

This clone was seen only once. The chain employs TRBV5-1 and TRBJ1-3; 9 bases agree with TRBD1. This CDR3 comprises 15 residues. CDR1 is SGHRS, CDR2 YFSETQ, per germline. J lost 2 bases, V lost 0 bases, and 0 bases had no gene match. For the CDR3, the DNA is TGCGCCAGCAGCTTGGGGGACAGGGCTGGAAACACCATATATTTT. It yields the protein CASSLGDRAGNTIYF. The complete variable domain, with remaining parts taken from reference TRBV5-1 and TRBJ1-3, reads KAGVTQTPRYLIKTRGQQVTLSCSPISGHRSVSWYQQTPGQGLQFLFEYFSETQRNKGNFPGRFSGRQFSNSRSEMNVSTLELGDSALYLCASSLGDRAGNTIYFGEGSWLTVV.

The chain recombines TRBV6-5 with TRBJ1-6, with D uncertain. The germline V gene has CDR1 MNHEY and CDR2 SVGAGI. This CDR3 contains 16 residues. The germline V and J ends were trimmed by 0 bases and 0 bases, with 6 bases remaining between them. DNA of the CDR3: TGTGCCAGCAGTTACTCGGGTCCCTCCTATAATTCACCCCTCCACTTT. It specifies CASSYSGPSYNSPLHF.

This sequence joins TRBV12-5 and TRBJ2-7, with a tentative D call TRBD2 (5 bases). Trimming pared 5 bases from V and 4 bases from J, leaving 21 bases between. The CDR3 covers 16 residues. CDR1 is LGHNT, CDR2 FRNRAP, per germline. The CDR3: CASGPPTTGSGYEQYF. CDR3 nucleotides: TGTGCTAGTGGTCCCCCTACTACGGGGTCGGGATACGAGCAGTACTTC.

This chain connects TRBV5-1 to TRBJ2-7; TRBD2 matches 12 bases. CDR1 and CDR2 (germline): SGHRS, YFSETQ. The CDR3 sequence is 15 residues long. The J segment lost 7 bases and the V segment lost 0 bases, leaving 5 bases of the junction unmatched. CDR3 in amino acids: CASSLDLAGGREQYF. CDR3 sequence (DNA): TGCGCCAGCAGCTTGGACCTAGCGGGGGGGCGAGAGCAGTACTTC. Full variable domain (rest looked up from reference TRBV5-1 and TRBJ2-7): KAGVTQTPRYLIKTRGQQVTLSCSPISGHRSVSWYQQTPGQGLQFLFEYFSETQRNKGNFPGRFSGRQFSNSRSEMNVSTLELGDSALYLCASSLDLAGGREQYFGPGTRLTVT.